Below, 2 T cell receptor beta chains from the same sample are listed, as sequenced in a study of metastatic and nonmetastatic thyroid tumors. TCRdb re-clonotyped the PCR reads via MiXCR. This sample has 5,500 to 7,000 clones, with under 35% found just once. All patients were untreated before thyroid surgery. Sequencing was carried out using adjacent normal tissue. These receptors were collected from a female donor with papillary thyroid cancer or a benign thyroid nodule (not recorded which). Some clones in this sample may be carry-over from other donors' samples.

This clone was detected only a few times. One junction end does not reproduce the germline sequence, and a read error may be involved. J is TRBJ2-1 and V is TRBV15; 7 bases map to TRBD2. Germline V lookup: CDR1 LNHNV, CDR2 YYDKDF (reference sequence). The length of the CDR3 is 16 residues. The CDR3 DNA reads TGTGCCACCATCAGAGAGGAGCTATCGGGAGGTGGAGAGCAGTCCTTC. This translates into CATIREELSGGGEQSF.

The rearrangement uses TRBV7-3 and TRBJ2-1; 7 nucleotides match TRBD2. Germline CDR1 reads SGHTA; CDR2 reads FQGTGA. The CDR3 length is 13 residues. V lost 5 bases, J lost 10 bases, and 8 bases stayed unmatched. CDR3 protein: CASSGGLVGEQFF. The CDR3, as DNA: TGTGCCAGCAGCGGCGGACTAGTCGGGGAGCAGTTCTTC.